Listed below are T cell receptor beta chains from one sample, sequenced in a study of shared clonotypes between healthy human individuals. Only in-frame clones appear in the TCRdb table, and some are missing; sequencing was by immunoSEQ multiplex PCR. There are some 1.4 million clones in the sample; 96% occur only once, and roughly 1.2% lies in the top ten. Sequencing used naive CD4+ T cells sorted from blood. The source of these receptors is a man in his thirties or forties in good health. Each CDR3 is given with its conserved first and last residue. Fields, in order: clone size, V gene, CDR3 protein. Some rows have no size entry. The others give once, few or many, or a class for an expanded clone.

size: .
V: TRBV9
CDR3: CASSVSGESEYNEQFF

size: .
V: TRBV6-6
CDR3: CASSGTSGNTGELFF

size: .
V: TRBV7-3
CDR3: CASRDGLAGGTKETQYF

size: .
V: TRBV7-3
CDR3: CASSYLGGMTATDTQYF

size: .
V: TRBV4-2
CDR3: CASSRTDPYEQYF

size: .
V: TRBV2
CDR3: CASSQDRGTGELFF

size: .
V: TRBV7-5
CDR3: CARSLAGQGVRGYTF

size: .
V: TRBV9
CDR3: CASSVVGGSLVETQYF

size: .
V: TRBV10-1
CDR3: CASSESGAGANVLTF

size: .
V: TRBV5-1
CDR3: CASRWAPGQGWDEQFF

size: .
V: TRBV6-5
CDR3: CASSLQGQEANVLTF

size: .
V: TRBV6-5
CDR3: CASSYSWANAGELFF

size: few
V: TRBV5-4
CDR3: CASSTELGGYGYTF

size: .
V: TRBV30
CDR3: CAWSLRQGQNQPQHF

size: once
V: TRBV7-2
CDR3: CAVRTSSADTQYF

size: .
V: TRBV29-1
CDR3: CSARGTGDGELFF

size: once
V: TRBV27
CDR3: CASSFWVGYRTDTQYF

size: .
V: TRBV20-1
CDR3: CSAHDLDEQFF

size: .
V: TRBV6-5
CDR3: CASSTRALGTEAFF

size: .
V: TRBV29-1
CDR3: CSVADREGYEQYF

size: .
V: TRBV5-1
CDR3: CASSFEAGGPQTQYF

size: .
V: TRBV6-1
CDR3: CATRQGGPTGELFF

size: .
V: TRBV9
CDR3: CASSPRLAGYNEQFF

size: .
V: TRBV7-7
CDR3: CASSPVAHRGLETQYF

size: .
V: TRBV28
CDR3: CASTGGSPADEKLFF

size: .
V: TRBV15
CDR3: CATSRVSGARTGELFF

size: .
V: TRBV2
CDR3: CASRRTGGLYGYTF

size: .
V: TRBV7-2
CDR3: CASSPAGLGEKLFF

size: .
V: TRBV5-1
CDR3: CASSFYGQQETQYF

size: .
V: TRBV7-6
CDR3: CARSGLGRLISYYEQYF

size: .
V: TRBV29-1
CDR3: CSVGRERIANTEAFF

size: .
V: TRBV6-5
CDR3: CASTTLLLAGDQQFF

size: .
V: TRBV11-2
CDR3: CASSLDRAGFYNEQFF

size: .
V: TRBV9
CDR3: CASSGTGGANIQYF

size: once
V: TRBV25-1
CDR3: CASSPHRGSGGEQYF

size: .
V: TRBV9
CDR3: CASSARGPWGEQFF

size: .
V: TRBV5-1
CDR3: CASQRGGSTDTQYF

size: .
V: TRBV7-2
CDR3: CASSQQASDTQYF

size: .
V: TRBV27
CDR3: CASTGTQGQYF

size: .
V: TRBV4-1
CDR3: CASSLPGGMNTEAFF

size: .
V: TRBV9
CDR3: CASSVAGASDQPQHF

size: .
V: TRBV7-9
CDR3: CASSLGGTQPQHF

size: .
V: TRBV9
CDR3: CASSVDPVGGYNEQFF

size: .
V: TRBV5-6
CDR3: CASSPRGNTIYF

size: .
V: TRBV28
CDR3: CASSLRKTNEQFF